This T cell receptor (beta chain) was identified in a study of blood T cells in healthy people across ages. Study-level points and caveats: Observed TCR beta diversity per million T cells went down as age went up. This fall followed a roughly linear course with age.

This clonotype appeared a few times. Its matching antigen is unknown. Unmatched junction bases numbered 9, after V lost 5 bases and J lost 3 bases. The CDR3 contains 15 residues. CDR1 and CDR2 from the germline V gene are LGHNA and YNFKEQ. Together with a sample-barcoded 5' primer, a J-beta primer mix was included in a second PCR lasting about 6 to 11 cycles. TCRdb itself ran the 5' RACE reads through MiXCR, one entry per CDR3 protein. Here the sample spans 650,000 to 1,000,000 distinct CDR3 sequences, about 47% being singletons. This receptor was taken from a man at least 80 years old in good health. The specimen was blood. V usage is TRBV4-2 and J usage is TRBJ2-7; 8 bases are shared with TRBD1. The CDR3 is CASSENDRGGYEQYF. The CDR3 DNA reads TGTGCCAGCAGCGAAAACGACAGGGGAGGCTACGAGCAGTACTTC.